This passage covers 2 T cell receptor beta chains from one sample sequenced in a study of T cells after yellow fever vaccination. TCRdb analysed the 5' RACE reads with MiXCR anew, one entry per CDR3 protein. This table has 300,000 to 400,000 distinct CDR3 sequences, about 8.7% appearing once. The source was PBMCs, collected on the day of the first yellow fever vaccination. These receptor sequences come from a man between 18 and 29 years old who received the YFV17D yellow fever vaccine.

This clonotype was seen ten or more times. The rearrangement joins TRBV6-5 to TRBJ2-5; D remains unclear. Trimming pared 4 bases from V and 7 bases from J, leaving 13 bases between. Germline CDR1 MNHEY, CDR2 SVGAGI. The CDR3 is made up of 13 amino acids. The CDR3 region is CASSLTIKGTQYF. The CDR3 nucleotides read TGTGCCAGCAGTTTGACCATCAAAGGGACCCAGTACTTC.

The chain combines TRBV7-9 with TRBJ2-3; perhaps TRBD2 as D (6 bases). Germline loops: CDR1 SEHNR, CDR2 FQNEAQ (reference sequence). The CDR3 has 13 amino acids. V gave up 5 bases and J gave up 6 bases, with 12 bases separating them. The CDR3 region has the DNA TGTGCCAGCAGCCCACAAGGGAGGGATACGCAGTATTTT. This encodes CASSPQGRDTQYF.